These 12 T cell receptor beta chains were sequenced from one sample in a study of CD8+CD57+ T cells in acquired aplastic anemia. Both TCR beta VDJ combination and CDR3 sequence profiling were carried out. Genomic DNA was the template for this profiling. Each CDR3 protein gets one entry after TCRdb re-called the reads with MiXCR. The table includes 160,000 or so distinct CDR3 sequences, over 70% detected once. Sequencing was done on patients that had shown CD8+CD57+ cell expansion by flow cytometry. Source material: sorted CD4+, CD8+, or CD8+CD57+ T cells (not recorded which) from PBMCs. Every receptor here comes from a human donor with aplastic anemia.

The chain is built from TRBV20-1 and TRBJ2-1; 10 bases align to TRBD2. After removal of 1 base from V and 13 bases from J, the junction contained 10 bases not matched to a gene. CDR3 size: 14 residues. CDR1 is DFQATT and CDR2 is SNEGSKA in the germline V gene (reference sequence). The CDR3 loop is CSARVPGLASSQFF. CDR3 coding DNA: TGCAGTGCTAGAGTCCCGGGACTAGCGTCTTCTCAGTTCTTC.

The chain is built from TRBV10-3 and TRBJ1-2, with D possibly being TRBD1 (5 bases). CDR3 length: 13 residues. V was trimmed by 7 bases and J by 4 bases, leaving 13 bases between them. Germline loops: CDR1 ENHRY, CDR2 SYGVKD. The CDR3 region has the DNA TGTGCCATCACTTTGGACAAGTCCTATGGCTACACCTTC. Translation gives CAITLDKSYGYTF.

This clonotype was counted at least ten times. CDR3 region: CASSSAGGGQFF. The DNA of the CDR3 is TGTGCCAGCAGTTCTGCAGGGGGCGGGCAGTTCTTC. The J gene is TRBJ2-1, the V gene TRBV25-1; 8 bases agree with TRBD1. V was pared by 5 bases and J by 12 bases, with 6 bases of the junction left unmatched. From germline, CDR1 is MGHDK and CDR2 SYGVNS. This CDR3 is built from 12 residues.

As concerns this clonotype: Germline and junction disagree at one end, which may indicate a read error. The CDR3 protein is CASSRGQVRNTGELFF. The CDR3 DNA follows: TGTGCCAGCAGTAGAGGACAGGTACGAAACACCGGGGAGCTGTTTTTT. The chain recombines TRBV10-3 with TRBJ2-2; 7 nucleotides match TRBD1. In germline, CDR1 is ENHRY, CDR2 SYGVKD. There are 16 residues in the CDR3.

This chain connects TRBV19 to TRBJ1-6; weak D call: TRBD1 (6 bases). V was trimmed by 6 bases and J by 2 bases, leaving 11 bases between them. Per the germline V gene, CDR1 is LNHDA and CDR2 is SQIVND (reference sequence). The CDR3 spans 15 residues. The CDR3 here is CASRQQGTYNSPLHF. CDR3 DNA sequence: TGTGCCAGTAGGCAACAGGGAACCTATAATTCACCCCTCCACTTT. Using reference TRBV19 and TRBJ1-6 for the parts outside the CDR3, the full variable domain is DGGITQSPKYLFRKEGQNVTLSCEQNLNHDAMYWYRQDPGQGLRLIYYSQIVNDFQKGDIAEGYSVSREKKESFPLTVTSAQKNPTAFYLCASRQQGTYNSPLHFGNGTRLTVT.

The V gene is TRBV10-3, the J gene TRBJ2-7; D may be TRBD1 (5 bases). The CDR3 spans 12 residues. V was clipped by 4 bases and J by 5 bases, with 9 bases between them. Per germline, CDR1 ENHRY and CDR2 SYGVKD. The CDR3 region is CAISGQGNEQYF. The DNA for the CDR3 is TGTGCCATCAGTGGTCAGGGAAACGAGCAGTACTTC.

This chain links TRBV7-9 with TRBJ2-5; 8 bases are a match to TRBD2. The CDR3 has 17 amino acids. V shed 5 bases and J 5 bases; nucleotides not matched to a gene: 16. Germline CDR1 is SEHNR and CDR2 is FQNEAQ (reference sequence). CDR3 amino acids: CASSEMSGSTIGETQYF. CDR3 bases: TGTGCCAGCAGCGAGATGAGCGGGAGCACGATCGGGGAGACCCAGTACTTC.

The chain uses TRBV15 and TRBJ1-1; D remains ambiguous. Germline V gene sequence: CDR1 LNHNV, CDR2 YYDKDF (reference sequence). The germline V and J ends were trimmed by 1 base and 0 bases, with 12 bases remaining between them. The CDR3 sequence is 16 residues long. The CDR3: CATSRGTARMNTEAFF. CDR3 coding DNA: TGTGCCACCAGCAGAGGCACCGCCAGGATGAACACTGAAGCTTTCTTT.

The rearrangement joins TRBV25-1 to TRBJ2-7; 7 bases align to TRBD1. The CDR3 loop spans 17 amino acids. The V segment lost 4 bases and the J segment 7 bases; nucleotides outside the gene matches: 19. Germline V gene sequence: CDR1 MGHDK, CDR2 SYGVNS. As DNA, the CDR3 is TGTGCCAGCAGTGCTAGTTTACAGGGGATAGGGGTGGGAGAGCAGTACTTC. Protein: CASSASLQGIGVGEQYF.

Turning to this clonotype: One end of the junction fails to match germline, which may point to a read error. V usage is TRBV7-9 and J usage is TRBJ1-1, with D maybe TRBD1 (6 bases). This CDR3 contains 15 residues. The V gene's germline CDR1 is SEHNR and CDR2 FQNEAQ (reference sequence). The CDR3 DNA reads as TGTGCCAGCAGCTTAGTCCAGGGGAGGAACACTGAAGCCTTCTTT. It encodes CASSLVQGRNTEAFF.

This CDR3 reads CATSRGGATEAFF. The CDR3 nucleotides read TGTGCCACCTCGCGAGGAGGGGCCACTGAAGCTTTCTTT. This chain uses TRBV24-1 with TRBJ1-1; D perhaps matches TRBD1 (5 bases). In germline, CDR1 is KGHDR, CDR2 SFDVKD. CDR3 length: 13 residues. Trimming pared 9 bases from V and 4 bases from J, leaving 14 bases between.

V and J are TRBV6-5 and TRBJ2-7, with D possibly being TRBD1 (5 bases). Germline CDR1 reads MNHEY; CDR2 reads SVGAGI. V was clipped by 6 bases and J by 7 bases, with 31 bases between them. The CDR3 is 18 residues long. CDR3 in amino acids: CASSPTENTEAQEKEQYV. Here the CDR3 DNA reads TGTGCCAGCAGCCCGACAGAAAACACTGAAGCGCAAGAGAAGGAGCAGTACGTC.